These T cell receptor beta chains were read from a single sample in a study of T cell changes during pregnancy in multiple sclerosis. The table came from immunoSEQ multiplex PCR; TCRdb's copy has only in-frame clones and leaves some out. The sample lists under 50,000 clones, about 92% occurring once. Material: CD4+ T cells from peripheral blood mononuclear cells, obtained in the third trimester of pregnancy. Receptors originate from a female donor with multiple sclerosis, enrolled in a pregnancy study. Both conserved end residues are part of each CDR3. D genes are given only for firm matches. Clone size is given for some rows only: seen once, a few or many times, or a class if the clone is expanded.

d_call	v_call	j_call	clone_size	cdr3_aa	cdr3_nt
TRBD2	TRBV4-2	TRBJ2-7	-	CASSQDWGLAGGEQYF	TGTGCCAGCAGCCAAGATTGGGGACTAGCGGGAGGCGAGCAGTACTTC
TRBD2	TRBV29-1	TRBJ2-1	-	CSVAGGLAGGAYNEQFF	TGCAGCGTTGCGGGTGGTTTGGCGGGAGGGGCCTACAATGAGCAGTTCTTC
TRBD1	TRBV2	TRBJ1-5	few	CASRTGLSNQPQHF	TGTGCCAGCAGGACAGGGTTAAGCAATCAGCCCCAGCATTTT
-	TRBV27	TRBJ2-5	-	CASRVSETQYF	TGTGCCAGCAGGGTCAGTGAGACCCAGTACTTC
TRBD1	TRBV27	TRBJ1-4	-	CASSRGTGESDEKLFF	TGTGCCAGCAGTAGAGGGACAGGGGAAAGTGATGAAAAACTGTTTTTT
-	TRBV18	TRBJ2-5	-	CASSPVRLETQYF	TGTGCCAGCTCACCGGTCAGGTTAGAGACCCAGTACTTC
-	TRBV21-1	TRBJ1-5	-	CASSKVEAPEQPQHF	TGTGCCAGCAGCAAAGTGGAGGCGCCGGAACAGCCCCAGCATTTT
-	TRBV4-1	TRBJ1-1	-	CASSLTAKNTEAFF	TGCGCCAGCAGCCTGACAGCTAAGAACACTGAAGCTTTCTTT
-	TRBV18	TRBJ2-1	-	CASSPGHDYNEQFF	TGTGCCAGCTCACCAGGGCACGACTACAATGAGCAGTTCTTC
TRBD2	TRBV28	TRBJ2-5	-	CASRSAGEAQETQYF	TGTGCCAGCAGATCGGCGGGAGAGGCGCAAGAGACCCAGTACTTC
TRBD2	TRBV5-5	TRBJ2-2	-	CASSSSGGRLAGELFF	TGTGCCAGCAGCTCCTCGGGGGGGCGTCTCGCCGGGGAGCTGTTTTTT
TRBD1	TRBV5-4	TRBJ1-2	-	CASSPTGTGHGYTF	TGTGCCAGCAGCCCCACCGGGACAGGGCATGGCTACACCTTC
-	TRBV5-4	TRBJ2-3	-	CASSLRLAMADTQYF	TGTGCCAGCAGCTTGAGGCTAGCCATGGCAGATACGCAGTATTTT
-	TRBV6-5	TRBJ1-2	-	CASSVGGSNYGYTF	TGTGCCAGCAGTGTGGGGGGTTCCAACTATGGCTACACCTTC
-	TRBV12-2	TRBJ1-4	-	CASRLVRRAGWTINEKLFF	TGTGCAAGTCGCTTAGTCAGGCGTGCGGGGTGGACTATTAATGAAAAACTGTTTTTT
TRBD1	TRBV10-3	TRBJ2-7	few	CAISETGQETYEQYF	TGTGCCATCAGTGAGACGGGACAGGAGACCTACGAGCAGTACTTC
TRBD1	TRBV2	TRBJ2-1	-	CASSGDRVQFF	TGTGCCAGCAGTGGGGACAGGGTGCAGTTCTTC
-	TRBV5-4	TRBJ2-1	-	CASSPDLAVRRGDEQFF	TGTGCCAGCAGTCCCGATCTAGCAGTCAGGAGAGGAGATGAGCAGTTCTTC
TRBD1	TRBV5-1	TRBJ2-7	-	CASSLAVGTGGSYEQYF	TGCGCCAGCAGCTTGGCCGTAGGGACAGGGGGATCCTACGAGCAGTACTTC
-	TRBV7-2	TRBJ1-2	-	CASSPGQGTYGYTF	TGTGCCAGCAGCCCCGGGCAGGGAACCTATGGCTACACCTTC
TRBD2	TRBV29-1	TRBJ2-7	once	CSVAGLAGVRTYEQYF	TGCAGCGTTGCGGGACTAGCGGGAGTGAGGACCTACGAGCAGTACTTC
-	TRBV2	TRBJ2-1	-	CASSLPYNEQFF	TGTGCCAGCAGTCTACCCTACAATGAGCAGTTCTTC
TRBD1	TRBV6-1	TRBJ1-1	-	CASSEAQGARTEAFF	TGTGCCAGCAGTGAAGCACAGGGGGCGCGAACTGAAGCTTTCTTT
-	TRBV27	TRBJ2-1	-	CASSLKLAGINEQFF	TGTGCCAGCAGTTTAAAACTAGCTGGAATCAATGAGCAGTTCTTC
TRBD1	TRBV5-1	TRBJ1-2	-	CASTRDSSWGYTF	TGCGCCAGCACCAGGGACAGTTCATGGGGCTACACCTTC
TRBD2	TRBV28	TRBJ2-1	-	CASIAGVSVNEQFF	TGTGCCAGCATAGCGGGAGTCTCGGTCAATGAGCAGTTCTTC
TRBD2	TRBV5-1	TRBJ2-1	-	CASSLGTSGRNEQFF	TGCGCCAGCAGCTTAGGGACTAGCGGGAGAAATGAGCAGTTCTTC
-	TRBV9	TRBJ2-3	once	CASSVGGQGDTQYF	TGTGCCAGCAGCGTAGGGGGTCAGGGAGATACGCAGTATTTT
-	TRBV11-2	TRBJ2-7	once	CASSLGTASHYEQYF	TGTGCCAGCAGCTTAGGAACAGCCAGCCACTACGAGCAGTACTTC
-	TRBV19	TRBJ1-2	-	CASSIQVYYGYTF	TGTGCCAGTAGTATCCAGGTTTACTATGGCTACACCTTC
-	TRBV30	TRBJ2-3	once	CAWGTGLSTDTQYF	TGTGCCTGGGGTACGGGACTGAGCACAGATACGCAGTATTTT
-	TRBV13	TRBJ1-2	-	CASSLRTENYNYGYTF	TGTGCCAGCAGCTTACGGACAGAAAATTATAACTATGGCTACACCTTC
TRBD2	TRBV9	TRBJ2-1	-	CASSASGRYYNEQFF	TGTGCCAGCAGCGCGAGCGGGAGATACTACAATGAGCAGTTCTTC
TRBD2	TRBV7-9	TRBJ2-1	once	CASSRSGSPYNEQFF	TGTGCCAGCAGCCGAAGCGGGAGTCCCTACAATGAGCAGTTCTTC
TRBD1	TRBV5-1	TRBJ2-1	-	CASSHRTGVWVSSYNEQFF	TGCGCCAGCAGCCACAGGACAGGGGTTTGGGTTAGCTCCTACAATGAGCAGTTCTTC
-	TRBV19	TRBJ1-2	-	CASKEVRYGYTF	TGTGCCAGTAAGGAGGTTCGCTATGGCTACACCTTC
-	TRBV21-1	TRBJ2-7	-	CASSKSGRAYEQYF	TGTGCCAGCAGCAAAAGCGGGAGGGCCTACGAGCAGTACTTC
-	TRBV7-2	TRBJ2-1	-	CASSLERGYNEQFF	TGTGCCAGCAGCTTAGAAAGGGGATACAATGAGCAGTTCTTC
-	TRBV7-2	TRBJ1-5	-	CASSAAPGEYQPQHF	TGTGCCAGCAGCGCGGCCCCAGGGGAGTATCAGCCCCAGCATTTT
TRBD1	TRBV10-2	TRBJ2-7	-	CASSESGTARDEQYF	TGCGCCAGCAGTGAGTCTGGGACAGCTCGTGACGAGCAGTACTTC
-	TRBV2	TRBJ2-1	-	CASSRSSGDNEQFF	TGTGCCAGCAGTAGATCCTCGGGAGACAATGAGCAGTTCTTC
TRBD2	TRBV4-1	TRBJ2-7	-	CASSQEFTSAPSSYEQYF	TGCGCCAGCAGCCAAGAATTCACTAGCGCACCTAGCTCCTACGAGCAGTACTTC
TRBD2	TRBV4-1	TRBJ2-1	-	CASSQKAGGDNEQFF	TGCGCCAGCAGCCAAAAAGCGGGAGGGGACAATGAGCAGTTCTTC
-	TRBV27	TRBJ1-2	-	CASRTAYGYTF	TGTGCCAGCAGGACAGCCTATGGCTACACCTTC
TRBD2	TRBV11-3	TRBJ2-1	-	CASSLGLAGNEQFF	TGTGCCAGCAGCTTAGGACTAGCGGGCAATGAGCAGTTCTTC
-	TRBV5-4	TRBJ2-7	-	CASSLPLSEQYF	TGTGCCAGCAGCTTGCCATTGTCCGAGCAGTACTTC
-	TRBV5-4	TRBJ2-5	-	CASSLERDSTQETQYF	TGTGCCAGCAGCTTGGAACGGGATTCCACACAAGAGACCCAGTACTTC
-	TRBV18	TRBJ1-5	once	CASSPGSENQPQHF	TGTGCCAGCTCACCAGGCAGCGAAAATCAGCCCCAGCATTTT
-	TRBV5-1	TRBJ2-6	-	CASSLGVVASGANVLTF	TGCGCCAGCAGCTTGGGAGTCGTTGCATCTGGGGCCAACGTCCTGACTTTC
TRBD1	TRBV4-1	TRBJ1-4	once	CASSPQTGLNEKLFF	TGCGCCAGCAGCCCTCAGACAGGGCTTAATGAAAAACTGTTTTTT
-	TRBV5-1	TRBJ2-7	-	CASSLHSGREQYF	TGCGCCAGCAGCTTACATTCCGGGAGAGAGCAGTACTTC
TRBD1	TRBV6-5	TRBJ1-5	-	CASARTGGHQPQHF	TGTGCCAGCGCCCGGACAGGGGGCCATCAGCCCCAGCATTTT
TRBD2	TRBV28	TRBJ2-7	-	CASSLTTSGRTYEQYF	TGTGCCAGCAGTTTAACTACTAGCGGGCGCACCTACGAGCAGTACTTC
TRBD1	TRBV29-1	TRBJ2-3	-	CSVLQGASPDTQYF	TGCAGCGTTTTACAGGGGGCGTCCCCAGATACGCAGTATTTT
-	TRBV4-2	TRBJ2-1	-	CASSLPGTPNEQFF	TGTGCCAGCAGCTTGCCCGGGACTCCCAATGAGCAGTTCTTC
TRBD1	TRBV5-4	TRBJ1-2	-	CASSAGQRNYGYTF	TGTGCCAGCAGCGCGGGACAGAGGAACTATGGCTACACCTTC
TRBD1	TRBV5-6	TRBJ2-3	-	CASNRQGPDTQYF	TGTGCCAGCAACCGACAGGGCCCAGATACGCAGTATTTT
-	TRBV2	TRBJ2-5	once	CASSAPSAGQETQYF	TGTGCCAGCAGTGCACCCAGCGCTGGACAAGAGACCCAGTACTTC
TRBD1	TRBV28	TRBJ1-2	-	CASRRTGDYGYTF	TGTGCCAGCAGGAGGACAGGGGACTATGGCTACACCTTC
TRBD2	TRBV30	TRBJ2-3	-	CAWSVGGGSFTQYF	TGTGCCTGGAGTGTGGGCGGGGGGTCCTTTACGCAGTATTTT